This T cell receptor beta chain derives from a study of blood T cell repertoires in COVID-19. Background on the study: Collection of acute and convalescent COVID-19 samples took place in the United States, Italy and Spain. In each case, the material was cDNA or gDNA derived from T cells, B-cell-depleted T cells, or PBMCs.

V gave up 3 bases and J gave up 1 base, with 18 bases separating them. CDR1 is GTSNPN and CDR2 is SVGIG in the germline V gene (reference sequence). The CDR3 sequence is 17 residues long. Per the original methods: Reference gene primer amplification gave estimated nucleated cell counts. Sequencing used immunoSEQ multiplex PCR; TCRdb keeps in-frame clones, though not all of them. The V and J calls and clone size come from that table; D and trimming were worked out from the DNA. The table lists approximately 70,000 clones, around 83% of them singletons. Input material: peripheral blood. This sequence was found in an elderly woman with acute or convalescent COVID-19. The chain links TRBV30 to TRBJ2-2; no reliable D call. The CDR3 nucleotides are TGTGCCTGGAGGGCCATTGGCCGAAATCAGAACACCGGGGAGCTGTTTTTT. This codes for CAWRAIGRNQNTGELFF.